This TCR beta chain was recovered during a study of blood T cell repertoires in COVID-19. TCRdb keeps only in-frame clones here, not all; method: immunoSEQ multiplex PCR. The sample has about 250,000 clones; about 88% are singletons. The CDR3 runs 13 residues. V lost 5 bases and J 8 bases, leaving 15 bases between the germline ends. Germline lookup yields CDR1 LGHDT and CDR2 YNNKEL (reference sequence). Participants came from about two dozen US areas, aged about 18 to 89 years. Cohorts were assigned according to the clinical history that participants reported. Symptom resolution, clearance, or two negative PCRs marked the recovered donors of Cohort 3.

Sequencing was done on a sample of PBMCs or T cells enriched from blood (not recorded which). V gene TRBV3-1 (or the pseudogene TRBV3-2) combines with J gene TRBJ1-1, with D uncertain. The source is a woman between 50 and 59 years old who had recovered from COVID-19. CDR3 nucleotides: TGTGCCAGCAGCTACCGGAGGGATATCGAAGCTTTCTTT. It encodes CASSYRRDIEAFF.